The 16 T cell receptor beta chains listed next were all sequenced from one sample in a study of CD8+CD57+ T cells in acquired aplastic anemia. CDR3 and TCR beta VDJ profiling relied on genomic DNA as the template. TCRdb reanalysed the reads using MiXCR and keeps one entry per CDR3 protein. Of about 81,000 distinct CDR3 sequences in the sample, about half were seen once. Sample: sorted CD4+, CD8+, or CD8+CD57+ T cells (not recorded which) from PBMCs. These receptors were collected from a human donor in good health, serving as a control.

V usage is TRBV6-5 and J usage is TRBJ1-2, with D possibly TRBD1 on 5 matching bases. CDR1 and CDR2 from the germline V gene are MNHEY and SVGAGI. This CDR3 is built from 14 residues. The ends were cut back, 4 bases at V and 4 bases at J, with 13 bases in the middle. In DNA form, the CDR3 reads TGTGCCAGCAGTTTAAGTGCGGGGGTCTATGGCTACACCTTC. Translated, it gives CASSLSAGVYGYTF.

This clonotype was counted a few times. The rearrangement links TRBV19 to TRBJ2-5, with a tentative D call TRBD1 (6 bases). Germline assignment: CDR1 LNHDA and CDR2 SQIVND (reference sequence). The ends were cut back, 1 base at V and 5 bases at J, with 8 bases in the middle. The CDR3 has 13 amino acids. CDR3 nucleotides: TGTGCCAGTAGTATAGGAACAGGGGAGACCCAGTACTTC. Encoded protein: CASSIGTGETQYF.

Worth noting for this clonotype: Relative to the germline gene, one junction end is altered; a read error may explain this. V usage is TRBV4-2 and J usage is TRBJ1-5; TRBD1 matches at 8 bases. CDR1 is LGHNA, CDR2 YNFKEQ, per germline. CDR3 size: 19 residues. The CDR3 nucleotides are TGTGCCAGCAGCGAAGACGAAGGGCAGGGGGCCTATAGCAATCAGCCCCAGCATTTT. Protein: CASSEDEGQGAYSNQPQHF.

The rearrangement links TRBV25-1 to TRBJ1-1; the match to TRBD1 covers 7 bases. The CDR3 sequence is 17 residues long. V shed 4 bases and J 0 bases; nucleotides not matched to a gene: 11. The V gene's germline CDR1 is MGHDK and CDR2 SYGVNS. CDR3 sequence: CASSAQAGGQMNTEAFF. The DNA of the CDR3 is TGTGCCAGCAGTGCCCAGGCAGGGGGACAGATGAACACTGAAGCTTTCTTT.

The rearrangement joins TRBV9 to TRBJ1-2; tentatively, D is TRBD1 (6 bases). Germline loops: CDR1 SGDLS, CDR2 YYNGEE. With 0 bases removed from V and 5 bases from J, the gap between germline ends came to 14 bases. The CDR3 covers 15 residues. CDR3 sequence: CASSVAGGRIYGYTF. The CDR3 nucleotides read TGTGCCAGCAGCGTAGCCGGGGGCAGAATATATGGCTACACCTTC.

Many counts were recorded for this clonotype. This chain links TRBV25-1 with TRBJ2-2; 9 bases agree with TRBD2. The germline CDR1 and CDR2 sequences are MGHDK and SYGVNS. CDR3 length equals 15 residues. The trim removed 4 bases at V and 4 bases at J, leaving 4 bases unmatched. CDR3 DNA sequence: TGTGCCAGCAGTGTATCTAGCGGGATCACCGGGGAGCTGTTTTTT. Translated, it gives CASSVSSGITGELFF.

As for this clonotype: Being one base from a much bigger clone, this may be a read error. The chain links TRBV20-1 to TRBJ1-4, with D hard to call. This CDR3 is 13 amino acids long. V dropped 0 bases and J dropped 8 bases, with 10 bases sitting between them. CDR1 DFQATT and CDR2 SNEGSKA come from the germline V gene (reference sequence). The CDR3 nucleotides read TGCAGTGCTAGAGACAGGATGGGGGAAAAACTGTTTTTT. Translated: CSARDRMGEKLFF.

The DNA of the CDR3 is TGTGCCACCAGCAGAGGCAGGGATGGTAGCAATCAGCCCCAGCATTTT. Translation: CATSRGRDGSNQPQHF. J is TRBJ1-5 and V is TRBV15; D is possibly TRBD1 (5 bases). Germline loops: CDR1 LNHNV, CDR2 YYDKDF (reference sequence). V lost 1 base and J lost 0, with 10 bases in between. The CDR3 covers 16 residues.

The chain combines TRBV2 with TRBJ1-2, with 7 bases lining up with TRBD1. Germline V gene data show CDR1 as SNHLY and CDR2 as FYNNEI. This CDR3 has 14 amino acids. Unmatched junction bases numbered 6, after V lost 7 bases and J lost 1 base. CDR3 coding DNA: TGTGCCAGCAATCGAGGGGGCAATAACTATGGCTACACCTTC. This sequence encodes CASNRGGNNYGYTF.

This clonotype was counted between two and nine times. A much larger clone is a single base away; this may be a read error. This chain links TRBV25-1 with TRBJ2-3; D unresolved. This CDR3 is 14 amino acids long. Germline loops: CDR1 MGHDK, CDR2 SYGVNS. The chain's CDR3 is CARSVDGPGDTQYF. The CDR3 bases are TGTGCCCGCAGCGTAGACGGGCCGGGAGATACGCAGTATTTT.

This clonotype was seen ten or more times. Being one base from a much bigger clone, this may be a read error. This rearrangement joins TRBV27 to TRBJ2-7; D gene unclear. The V gene's germline CDR1 is MNHEY and CDR2 SMNVEV (reference sequence). The V gene lost 4 bases and the J gene lost 3 bases, with 1 base spanning the gap. This CDR3 has 10 residues. As DNA, the CDR3 is TGTGCCAGCAGTTACTACGAGCAGTACTTC. This translates into CASSYYEQYF.

This clonotype was detected a few times. Given a much more abundant clone one base away, this may be a read error. CDR3 coding DNA: TGTGCCACTAGCTTCGGGTATAACAATGAGCAGTTCTTC. Translating it yields CATSFGYNNEQFF. The chain joins TRBV19 to TRBJ2-1; perhaps TRBD2 as D (5 bases). Germline V lookup: CDR1 LNHDA, CDR2 SQIVND (reference sequence). This CDR3 spans 13 amino acids. V lost 10 bases and J lost 5, with 15 bases in between.

Only one count was recorded for this clonotype. The genes are TRBV7-2 and TRBJ1-1; a weak D match, TRBD1 (5 bases). Deletions cut 7 bases from V and 2 bases from J, with 17 bases between. Germline V gives CDR1 SGHTA, CDR2 FQGNSA. The CDR3 loop spans 15 amino acids. In nucleotides, the CDR3 is TGTGCCAGCACCGAAATACGGGACCTAAACACTGAAGCTTTCTTT. Translation: CASTEIRDLNTEAFF.

This clonotype has only a few counts. This sequence joins TRBV29-1 and TRBJ2-1; possible D gene TRBD2, 6 bases. CDR1 is SQVTM, CDR2 ANQGSEA, per germline. The CDR3 is 14 residues long. V was clipped by 3 bases and J by 2 bases, with 11 bases between them. The CDR3 sequence: CSVDQSGPYNEQFF. Here the CDR3 DNA reads TGCAGCGTTGATCAGAGCGGGCCCTACAATGAGCAGTTCTTC.

This clonotype has a count of ten or more. The V and J genes are TRBV12-3 or TRBV12-4 and TRBJ1-2; unclear D gene. The CDR3 spans 13 residues. V was cut by 3 bases and J by 5 bases, with 10 bases left in between. For the CDR3, the DNA is TGTGCCAGCAGTTTGGACCCCCCATATGGCTACACCTTC. Amino acids: CASSLDPPYGYTF.

This clonotype was seen a single time. The chain carries TRBV7-2 and TRBJ1-6; a weak D match, TRBD1 (6 bases). The V gene lost 6 bases and the J gene lost 8 bases, with 11 bases spanning the gap. CDR1 SGHTA and CDR2 FQGNSA come from the germline V gene. The CDR3 length is 13 residues. Written as DNA, the CDR3 is TGTGCCAGCAGACAGGGTGATGATTCACCCCTCCACTTT. It translates to CASRQGDDSPLHF.